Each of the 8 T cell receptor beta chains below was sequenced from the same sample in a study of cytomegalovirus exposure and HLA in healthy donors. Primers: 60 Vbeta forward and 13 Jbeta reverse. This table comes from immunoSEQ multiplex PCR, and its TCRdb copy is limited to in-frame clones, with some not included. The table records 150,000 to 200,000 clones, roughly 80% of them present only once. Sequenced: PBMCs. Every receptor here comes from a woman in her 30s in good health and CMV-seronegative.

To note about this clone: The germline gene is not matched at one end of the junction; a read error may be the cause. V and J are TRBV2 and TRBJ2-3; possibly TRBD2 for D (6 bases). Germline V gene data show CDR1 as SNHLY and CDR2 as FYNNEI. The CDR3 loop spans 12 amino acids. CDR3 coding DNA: TGTGCCAGCAAATGGGACTCAGATACGCAGTGTTTT. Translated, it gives CASKWDSDTQCF.

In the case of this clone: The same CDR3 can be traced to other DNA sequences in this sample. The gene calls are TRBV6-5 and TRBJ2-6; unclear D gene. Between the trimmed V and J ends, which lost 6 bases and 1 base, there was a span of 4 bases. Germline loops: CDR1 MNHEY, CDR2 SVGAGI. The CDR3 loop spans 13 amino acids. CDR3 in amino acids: CASSLSGANVLTF. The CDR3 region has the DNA TGTGCCAGCAGCCTATCTGGGGCCAACGTCCTGACTTTC.

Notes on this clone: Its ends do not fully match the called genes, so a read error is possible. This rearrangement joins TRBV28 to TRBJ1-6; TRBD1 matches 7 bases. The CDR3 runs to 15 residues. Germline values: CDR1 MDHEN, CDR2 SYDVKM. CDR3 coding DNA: TGTGCCAGCAGCTTGGGACAGTCTAATAATTTACCCCTCCACTTT. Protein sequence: CASSLGQSNNLPLHF.

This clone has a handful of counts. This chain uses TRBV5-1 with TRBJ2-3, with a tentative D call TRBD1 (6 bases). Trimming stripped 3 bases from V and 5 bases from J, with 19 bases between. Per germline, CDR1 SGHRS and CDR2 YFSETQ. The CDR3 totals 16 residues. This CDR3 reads CASSSAQGSFQDTQYF. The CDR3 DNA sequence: TGCGCCAGCAGCTCGGCACAGGGTTCCTTCCAAGATACGCAGTATTTT.

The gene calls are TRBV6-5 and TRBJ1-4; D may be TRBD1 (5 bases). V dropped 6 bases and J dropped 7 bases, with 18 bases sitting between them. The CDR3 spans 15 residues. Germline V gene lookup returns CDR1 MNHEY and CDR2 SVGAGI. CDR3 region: CASSVRGGTVEKLFF. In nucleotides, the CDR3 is TGTGCCAGCAGCGTAAGGGGCGGGACTGTTGAAAAACTGTTTTTT.

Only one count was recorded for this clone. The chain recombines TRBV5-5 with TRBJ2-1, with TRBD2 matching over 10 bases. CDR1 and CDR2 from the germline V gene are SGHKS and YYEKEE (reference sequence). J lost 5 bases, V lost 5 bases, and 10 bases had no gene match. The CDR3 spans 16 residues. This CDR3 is CASRVPGTSVDNEQFF. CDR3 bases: TGTGCCAGCAGGGTACCTGGGACTAGCGTTGACAATGAGCAGTTCTTC.

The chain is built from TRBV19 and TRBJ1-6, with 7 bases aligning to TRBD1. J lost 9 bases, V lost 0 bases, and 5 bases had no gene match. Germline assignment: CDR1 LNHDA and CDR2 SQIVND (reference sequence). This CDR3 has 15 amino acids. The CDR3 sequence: CASSIDRGGLSPLHF. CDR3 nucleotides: TGTGCCAGTAGTATAGATCGAGGGGGCCTTTCACCCCTCCACTTT. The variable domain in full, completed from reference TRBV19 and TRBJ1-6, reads DGGITQSPKYLFRKEGQNVTLSCEQNLNHDAMYWYRQDPGQGLRLIYYSQIVNDFQKGDIAEGYSVSREKKESFPLTVTSAQKNPTAFYLCASSIDRGGLSPLHFGNGTRLTVT.

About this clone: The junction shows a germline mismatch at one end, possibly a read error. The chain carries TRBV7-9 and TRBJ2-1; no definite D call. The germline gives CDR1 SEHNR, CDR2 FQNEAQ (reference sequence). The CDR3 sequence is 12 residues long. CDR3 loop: CSSSFQVDEQFF. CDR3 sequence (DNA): TGTTCCAGCAGCTTCCAGGTCGATGAGCAGTTCTTC.